This T cell receptor (beta chain) stems from a study of metastatic and nonmetastatic thyroid tumors. This clone has ten or more counts. Among the patients, none had received any treatment before thyroid surgery. The CDR3 totals 17 residues. The germline V gene encodes CDR1 MNHEY and CDR2 SVGAGI. Trimming took off 6 bases at V and 8 bases at J, with 25 bases between the two ends. In the study's own analysis: A classifier of distant metastasis in papillary thyroid cancer was built from CDR3 differences (across clinicopathological groups). Via MiXCR, TCRdb re-called the PCR reads. The V and J calls were not made by the authors but by TCRdb's processing. Among fewer than 20,000 clones listed, less than 30% were seen once.

J is TRBJ2-2 and V is TRBV6-5; D could derive from TRBD1 or TRBD2 (7 bases each). Sequencing was done on a sample of tumor tissue. The receptor's source is a male donor with papillary thyroid cancer or a benign thyroid nodule (not recorded which). Some clones in this sample may be carry-over from other donors' samples. The CDR3 spells CASSPTPGGVRWGELFF. The CDR3 DNA reads as TGTGCCAGCAGCCCCACACCAGGGGGGGTCCGGTGGGGGGAGCTGTTTTTT.